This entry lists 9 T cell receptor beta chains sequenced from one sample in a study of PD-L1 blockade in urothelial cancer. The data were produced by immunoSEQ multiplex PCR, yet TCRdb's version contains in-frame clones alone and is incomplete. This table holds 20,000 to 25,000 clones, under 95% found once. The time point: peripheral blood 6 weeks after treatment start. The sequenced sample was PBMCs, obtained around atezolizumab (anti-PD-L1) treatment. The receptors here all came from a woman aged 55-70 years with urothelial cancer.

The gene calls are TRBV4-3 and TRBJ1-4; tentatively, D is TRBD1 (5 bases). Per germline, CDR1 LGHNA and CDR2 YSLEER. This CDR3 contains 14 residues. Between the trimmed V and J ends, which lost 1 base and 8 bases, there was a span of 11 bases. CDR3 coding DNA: TGCGCCAGCAGCCAAGCCAGGGTTGGCGAAAAACTGTTTTTT. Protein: CASSQARVGEKLFF.

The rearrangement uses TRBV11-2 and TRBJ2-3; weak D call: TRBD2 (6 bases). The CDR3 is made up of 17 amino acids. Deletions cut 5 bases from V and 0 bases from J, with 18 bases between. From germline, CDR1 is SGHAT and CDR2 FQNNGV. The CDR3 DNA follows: TGTGCCAGCAGCCCAACGTTAGGGACTCCCAGCACAGATACGCAGTATTTT. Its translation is CASSPTLGTPSTDTQYF.

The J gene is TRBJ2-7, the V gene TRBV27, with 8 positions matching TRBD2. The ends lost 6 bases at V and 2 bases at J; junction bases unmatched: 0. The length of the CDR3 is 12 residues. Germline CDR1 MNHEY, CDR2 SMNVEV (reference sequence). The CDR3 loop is CASSGRAYEQYF. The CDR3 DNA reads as TGTGCCAGCAGCGGGAGGGCCTACGAGCAGTACTTC.

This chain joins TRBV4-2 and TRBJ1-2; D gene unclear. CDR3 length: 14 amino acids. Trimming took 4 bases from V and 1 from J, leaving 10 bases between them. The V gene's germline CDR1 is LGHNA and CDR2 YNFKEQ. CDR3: CASSREGINYGYTF. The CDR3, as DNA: TGTGCCAGCAGCCGTGAGGGAATTAACTATGGCTACACCTTC.

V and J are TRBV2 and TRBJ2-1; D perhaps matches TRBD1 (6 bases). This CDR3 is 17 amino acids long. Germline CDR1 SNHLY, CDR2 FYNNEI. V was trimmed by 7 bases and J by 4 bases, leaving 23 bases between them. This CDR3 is CASTKTPQGARYNEQFF. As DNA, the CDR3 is TGTGCCAGCACCAAGACCCCACAGGGAGCGCGGTACAATGAGCAGTTCTTC.

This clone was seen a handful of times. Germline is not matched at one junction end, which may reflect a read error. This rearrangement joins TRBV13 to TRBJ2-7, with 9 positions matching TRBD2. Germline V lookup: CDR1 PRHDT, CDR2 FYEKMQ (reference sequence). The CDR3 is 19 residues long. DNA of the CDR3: TGTGCCAGCAGCCCCCCTTGGCTAGCGGGGCGAGCATACTCCCACGAGCAGTACTTC. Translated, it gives CASSPPWLAGRAYSHEQYF. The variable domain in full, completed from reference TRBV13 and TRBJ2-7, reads AAGVIQSPRHLIKEKRETATLKCYPIPRHDTVYWYQQGPGQDPQFLISFYEKMQSDKGSIPDRFSAQQFSDYHSELNMSSLELGDSALYFCASSPPWLAGRAYSHEQYFGPGTRLTVT.

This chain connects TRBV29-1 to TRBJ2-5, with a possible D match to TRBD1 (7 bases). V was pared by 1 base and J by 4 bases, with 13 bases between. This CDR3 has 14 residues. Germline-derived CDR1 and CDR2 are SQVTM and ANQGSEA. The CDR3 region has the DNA TGCAGCGTTGAAGGCAGGGGGGATCTAGAGACCCAGTACTTC. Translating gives CSVEGRGDLETQYF.

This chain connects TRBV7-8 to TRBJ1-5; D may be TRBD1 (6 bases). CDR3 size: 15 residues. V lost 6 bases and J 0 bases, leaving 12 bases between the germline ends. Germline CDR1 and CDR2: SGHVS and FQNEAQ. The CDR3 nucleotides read TGTGCCAGCAGTTCCCAGGGGACTAGCAATCAGCCCCAGCATTTT. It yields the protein CASSSQGTSNQPQHF.

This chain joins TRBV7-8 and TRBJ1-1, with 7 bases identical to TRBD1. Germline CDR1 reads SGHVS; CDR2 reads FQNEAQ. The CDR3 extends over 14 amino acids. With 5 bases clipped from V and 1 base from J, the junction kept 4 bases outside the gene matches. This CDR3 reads CASSVGTANTEAFF. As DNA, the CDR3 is TGTGCCAGCAGCGTCGGGACAGCGAACACTGAAGCTTTCTTT.